This TCR beta chain is drawn from a study of regulatory T cells in long-lasting Graves disease. The sample's time point: persistent/refractory GD, antithyroid drugs over 5 years with positive TRAb. PBMC-derived RNA was used for the TCR library. V shed 5 bases and J shed 7 bases, with 6 bases lying between them. The CDR3 is 11 residues long. Germline CDR1 MDHEN, CDR2 SYDVKM. This clonotype has a handful of counts. iRepertoire HTBI primers and Arm-PCR of CDR3 regions built TCR beta libraries. Each CDR3 protein is one row after TCRdb ran MiXCR on the multiplex PCR reads. Here the sample spans some 440,000 distinct CDR3 sequences, around 20% being singletons.

The gene calls are TRBV28 and TRBJ2-1, with no clear D. The specimen comprised peripheral blood mononuclear cells (PBMCs), sampled when the disease was refractory, from a patient treated with antithyroid drugs. The sequence was obtained from a female donor with Graves disease. The CDR3 sequence: CASSPQNEQFF. The CDR3 coding sequence is TGTGCCAGCAGTCCCCAAAATGAGCAGTTCTTC.